This TCR beta chain was obtained from a study of shared clonotypes between healthy human individuals (dated by TCRdb to about 2020). Context from the whole study: The cohort comprised two women and three men aged 18 to 49 years. For each donor, three plates each were used for CD4 naive and CD4 memory, two plates were used for CD8 naive, and one plate was used for CD8 memory. Blood TCR repertoires of roughly 5 healthy adults were deeply sequenced to estimate repertoire size and the extent of clonotype sharing between individuals. To increase sequencing depth and limit assay-specific biases, different laboratories used diverse techniques to prepare libraries and sequence TCR repertoires. Per donor, leukapheresis produced somewhere between about 0.85 and 8.9 billion PBMCs.

Healthy HIV-negative adults with no recently reported acute infections or vaccinations were included as donors. Only Caucasian adults living in Nashville, Tennessee, USA were represented among the donors. CD4+ T cells were enriched through magnetic negative selection, after which naive cells were positively selected on CD45RA and the remaining negative fraction served as the memory subset. Blood was collected by leukapheresis, and PBMCs were isolated by Ficoll-Histopaque density gradient centrifugation and then cryopreserved in liquid nitrogen vapor phase. Purity and quantity of every magnetically sorted T cell population were checked by analytical flow cytometry. Genomic DNA was isolated from every sorted fraction and measured by UV absorbance on a Nanodrop 2000c. To note about this clone: This clone's antigen is unknown. No much larger clonotype is one base removed from it; base qualities were not supplied. This CDR3 is also generated by other DNA sequences in the sample.

Using the deep immunoSEQ assay, multiplex PCR amplified TCR CDR3 regions from genomic DNA. Extracted genomic DNA from each cell subset was distributed evenly across all wells of several immunoSEQ 96-well plates, and each plate was treated as a replicate. For sorted subsets, roughly 190 ng of genomic DNA, equivalent to 25,000 to 35,000 T cell genomes, went into each replicate PCR. Purified libraries were measured with a Qubit 3.0 fluorometer, size-checked on a Bioanalyzer 2100, and measured again with the KAPA Library Quantification kit. A separate single-read 150-cycle Illumina NextSeq 550 flow cell was used to sequence each immunoSEQ 96-well plate. The paper's processing steps were these. The immunoSEQ output contained only junctional sequences without quality scores, so filtering could not match that applied to full-length reads. To assign V/J genes and CDR3, sequences were annotated using PyIR, a Python wrapper for IgBLAST v1.9, with IMGT germline references. Reads with weak V/J assignments (E-value above 1e-6), missing CDR3, stop codons, out-of-frame junctions, or ambiguous translated residues were removed. A V3J clonotype was defined by an identical inferred V gene, J gene, and CDR3 amino acid sequence. The percentage overlap between two repertoires was calculated by dividing the number of shared unique clonotypes by the size of the smaller repertoire. Richness of each repertoire was evaluated using RTK rarefaction, the Chao1 estimator, and Recon v2.1 estimates of unobserved clonotypes. Generation probabilities were computed with OLGA for all TCRbeta clonotypes obtained by the gDNA method from several donors. The source is immuneACCESS, and TCRdb retained only in-frame sequences with V and J called. Part of the clones is not carried over; for the studies checked, unresolved V genes explain less than half of this, and the remainder is unexplained. V, J and clone size are taken as reported in that table, and D and trimming were inferred from the DNA itself. The sample data list 2,500,000 or so clones, and approximately 94% of these were observed just once. The ten largest account for under 0.15% of the sample.

Including cysteine and phenylalanine, the CDR3 has 13 amino acids. Solely the CDR3 DNA is kept, with 39 bases framed from the first base. Trimming removed 2 bases from V and 2 bases from J, leaving 7 bases between the germline ends. CDR1 and CDR2 (MNHNY, SVGAGI) derive from the germline V gene (reference sequence). Overall study results and their limits: Rarefaction of sorted-subset datasets indicated incomplete sequencing despite the large sequencing depth. Clonotypes shared by all four sorted-subset donors showed higher generation probabilities than non-shared clonotypes. Estimated clonotype richness was generally larger for naive than for memory subsets. Based on pairwise subsampling, the degree of clonotype sharing among donors was expected to be affected by sequencing depth. Sharing across four donors was observed for around 4.8% of naive CD4, around 3.5% of naive CD8, over 2% of memory CD4, and roughly 0.4% of memory CD8 clonotypes. The genetic and exposure-history diversity represented was limited by the small number of donors. Sampling was restricted to blood, and TCR repertoires in tissue are likely to differ from TCR repertoires in blood.

The receptor comes from a man between 18 and 29 years old in good health. The sample comprised naive CD4+ T cells sorted from blood. The cell subset or site label here, explained by the study, means: CD45RA+ positively selected. The V gene is TRBV6-6 and the J gene is TRBJ2-7; no D segment can be confidently identified. The CDR3 reads as follows: CASSYPPAYEQYF. The DNA is TGTGCCAGCAGTTACCCCCCGGCCTACGAGCAGTACTTC.